This TCR beta chain was captured by sequencing in a study of sequential checkpoint blockade in melanoma. Across the study: Each arm's sequence ended with maintenance nivolumab.

The treatment denotes: randomized to nivolumab then ipilimumab (arm A) or the reverse (arm B). Live CD3+CD8+ CD19− CD56− cells were sorted from PBMCs. Generated by immunoSEQ multiplex PCR, the TCRdb table keeps only in-frame clones and is missing some. Here the sample spans under 20,000 clones, 50% to 65% being singletons. V lost 0 bases and J 13 bases, leaving 10 bases between the germline ends. Germline V gene sequence: CDR1 ENHRY, CDR2 SYGVKD. CDR3 length equals 12 residues. This clone was counted between two and nine times. Sequenced here: CD8+ T cells sorted from blood (inferred from file names), sampled from a patient given nivolumab and ipilimumab in sequence. The TCR originated in a human donor with melanoma. The chain has TRBV10-3 and TRBJ2-1; D ambiguous. The chain's CDR3 is CAISESSLSQFF. Written as DNA, the CDR3 is TGTGCCATCAGTGAGTCTTCCCTTTCCCAGTTCTTC.